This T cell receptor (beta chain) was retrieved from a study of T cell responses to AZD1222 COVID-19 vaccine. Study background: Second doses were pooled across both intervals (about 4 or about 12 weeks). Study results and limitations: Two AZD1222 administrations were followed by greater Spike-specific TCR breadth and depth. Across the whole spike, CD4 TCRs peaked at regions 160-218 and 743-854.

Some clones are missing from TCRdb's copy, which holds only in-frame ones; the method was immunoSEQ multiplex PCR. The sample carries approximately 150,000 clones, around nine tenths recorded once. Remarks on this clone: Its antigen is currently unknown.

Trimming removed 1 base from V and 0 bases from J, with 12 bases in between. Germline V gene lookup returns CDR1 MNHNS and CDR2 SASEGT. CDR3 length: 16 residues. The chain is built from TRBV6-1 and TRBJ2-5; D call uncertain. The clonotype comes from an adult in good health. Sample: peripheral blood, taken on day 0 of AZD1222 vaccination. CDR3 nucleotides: TGTGCCAGCAGTGAAGACGCTGCCAGGTACCAAGAGACCCAGTACTTC. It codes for CASSEDAARYQETQYF.